Listed below are T cell receptor beta chains from one sample, sequenced in a study of beta chain features in type 1 diabetes. Generated by immunoSEQ multiplex PCR, the TCRdb table keeps only in-frame clones and is missing some. Among some 360,000 clones listed, over 8.5% were seen once. Sequencing input: central memory CD4+ T cells from blood. The receptors shown here come from a man aged 30 to 45 with type 1 diabetes. The CDR3 runs from the conserved cysteine through the conserved F or W. Fields, in order: J gene, V gene, clone size, D gene, CDR3 DNA, CDR3 protein. A D gene is named only where the DNA matches it firmly. Clone size is shown for a subset of rows, as once, few, many or a class of expanded clone.

j_call: TRBJ2-2; v_call: TRBV28; clone_size: many; d_call: TRBD2; cdr3_nt: TGTGCCAGCAGTTCCGGCGGGGCGGGAGGTCGGGCCGGGGAGCTGTTTTTT; cdr3_aa: CASSSGGAGGRAGELFF
j_call: TRBJ2-7; v_call: TRBV4-1; clone_size: .; d_call: TRBD1; cdr3_nt: TGCGCCAGCAGCCATCTCCGGGACAGGGGGACCTACGAGCAGTACTTC; cdr3_aa: CASSHLRDRGTYEQYF
j_call: TRBJ2-7; v_call: TRBV30; clone_size: .; d_call: .; cdr3_nt: TGTGCCTGGAGTGCCCGTGGCAGGGGCCCACCCTACGAGCAGTACTTC; cdr3_aa: CAWSARGRGPPYEQYF
j_call: TRBJ2-7; v_call: TRBV5-6; clone_size: few; d_call: TRBD1; cdr3_nt: TGTGCCAGCAGCTCGACAGGGGGATCATACTACGAGCAGTACTTC; cdr3_aa: CASSSTGGSYYEQYF
j_call: TRBJ2-1; v_call: TRBV5-1; clone_size: few; d_call: TRBD2; cdr3_nt: TGCGCCAGCAGGGGGGGGAGCTCCCCCTACAATGAGCAGTTCTTC; cdr3_aa: CASRGGSSPYNEQFF
j_call: TRBJ2-7; v_call: TRBV28; clone_size: .; d_call: .; cdr3_nt: TGTGCCAGCAGGAGACAGGCAACTTCCTACGAGCAGTACTTC; cdr3_aa: CASRRQATSYEQYF
j_call: TRBJ2-5; v_call: TRBV29-1; clone_size: few; d_call: TRBD1; cdr3_nt: TGCAGCGCCGGAAGACAGGGGGAGACCCAGTACTTC; cdr3_aa: CSAGRQGETQYF
j_call: TRBJ2-3; v_call: TRBV7-2; clone_size: .; d_call: .; cdr3_nt: TGCGCCAGCAGCCCAAACAGGGAAGATACGCAGTATTTT; cdr3_aa: CASSPNREDTQYF
j_call: TRBJ2-7; v_call: TRBV6-6; clone_size: few; d_call: .; cdr3_nt: TGTGCCACCCGGGACAACATCTACGAGCAGTACTTC; cdr3_aa: CATRDNIYEQYF
j_call: TRBJ1-5; v_call: TRBV6-1; clone_size: many; d_call: TRBD1; cdr3_nt: TGTGCCACCACGGACAGGGGAAATCAGCCCCAGCATTTT; cdr3_aa: CATTDRGNQPQHF
j_call: TRBJ2-5; v_call: TRBV4-2; clone_size: once; d_call: .; cdr3_nt: TGTGCCAGCGATGATCGATCGGGGCAGCAAGAGACCCAGTACTTC; cdr3_aa: CASDDRSGQQETQYF
j_call: TRBJ1-5; v_call: TRBV21-1; clone_size: .; d_call: .; cdr3_nt: TGTGCCAGCAGCAAAGATCCGAGCGGGGATCAGCCCCAGCATTTT; cdr3_aa: CASSKDPSGDQPQHF
j_call: TRBJ2-3; v_call: TRBV7-9; clone_size: few; d_call: .; cdr3_nt: TGTGCCAGCAGTACGGACTGGACAGTCAGCACAGATACGCAGTATTTT; cdr3_aa: CASSTDWTVSTDTQYF
j_call: TRBJ2-3; v_call: TRBV27; clone_size: few; d_call: .; cdr3_nt: TGTGCCAGCGGGAGGATGCAGAACACAGATACGCAGTATTTT; cdr3_aa: CASGRMQNTDTQYF